Each of the 8 T cell receptor beta chains below was sequenced from the same sample in a study of blood T cell repertoires in COVID-19. Sequenced by immunoSEQ multiplex PCR; TCRdb stores in-frame clones only, minus some. The data hold about 83,000 clones, with roughly 80% observed a single time. Sequencing input: peripheral blood. The receptor set was obtained from a woman of 80 years or more with acute or convalescent COVID-19.

This clone was recorded a few times. The V gene is TRBV7-6, the J gene TRBJ2-6, with 7 bases fitting TRBD1. With 5 bases clipped from V and 0 bases from J, the junction kept 4 bases outside the gene matches. CDR3 length: 16 residues. Germline V gene sequence: CDR1 SGHVS, CDR2 FNYEAQ. CDR3 sequence (DNA): TGTGCCAGCAGCCGACAGGGCAGCTCTGGGGCCAACGTCCTGACTTTC. It translates to CASSRQGSSGANVLTF. Complete variable domain (other parts from reference TRBV7-6 and TRBJ2-6): GAGVSQSPRYKVTKRGQDVALRCDPISGHVSLYWYRQALGQGPEFLTYFNYEAQQDKSGLPNDRFSAERPEGSISTLTIQRTEQRDSAMYRCASSRQGSSGANVLTFGAGSRLTVL.

This clone was detected a few times. The V and J genes are TRBV6-2 or TRBV6-3 and TRBJ1-5; TRBD1 matches 8 bases. J lost 2 bases, V lost 5 bases, and 5 bases had no gene match. The CDR3 is 15 residues long. Germline V gives CDR1 MNHEY, CDR2 SVGEGT. The CDR3 protein is CASSPPGQGNQPQHF. The DNA for the CDR3 is TGTGCCAGCAGTCCGCCGGGACAGGGCAATCAGCCCCAGCATTTT.

The chain uses TRBV11-3 and TRBJ2-1; tentatively, D is TRBD2 (5 bases). Between the trimmed V and J ends, which lost 5 bases and 0 bases, there was a span of 11 bases. The CDR3 has 15 residues. Per germline, CDR1 SGHNT and CDR2 YENEEA. CDR3: CASSPRTGSYNEQFF. The CDR3 bases are TGTGCCAGCAGCCCGAGGACTGGCTCCTACAATGAGCAGTTCTTC.

The chain employs TRBV6-2 or TRBV6-3 and TRBJ2-1, with D possibly matching TRBD2 (6 bases). Trimming stripped 4 bases from V and 7 bases from J, with 17 bases between. The germline CDR1 and CDR2 sequences are MNHEY and SVGEGT. This CDR3 is built from 15 residues. This chain's CDR3 is CASSWEAIIFNEQFF. CDR3 DNA: TGTGCCAGCAGTTGGGAGGCAATTATATTTAATGAGCAGTTCTTC.

CDR3 amino acids: CASSQTGKETQYF. In DNA, the CDR3 is TGCGCCAGCAGCCAGACAGGGAAAGAGACCCAGTACTTC. The chain links TRBV4-3 to TRBJ2-5; TRBD1 matches 7 bases. The junction had 1 base not matched to a gene; V was cut back by 3 bases and J by 3 bases. CDR1 and CDR2 from the germline V gene are LGHNA and YSLEER. This CDR3 comprises 13 residues.

The chain recombines TRBV7-2 with TRBJ2-5; perhaps TRBD2 as D (6 bases). Germline CDR1 is SGHTA and CDR2 is FQGNSA. The CDR3 is 16 amino acids. V lost 4 bases and J 5 bases, leaving 20 bases between the germline ends. The CDR3 nucleotides read TGTGCCAGCAGCTCTCTGGAGGCTAGCGTCCCGGAGACCCAGTACTTC. Its translation: CASSSLEASVPETQYF.

The chain recombines TRBV7-3 with TRBJ2-3, with 7 bases matching TRBD1. V trimming: 2 bases; J trimming: 0 bases; junction bases outside the gene matches: 2. The CDR3 loop spans 15 amino acids. The germline gives CDR1 SGHTA, CDR2 FQGTGA. This chain's CDR3 is CASSLGGQSTDTQYF. DNA of the CDR3: TGTGCCAGCAGCTTAGGGGGACAGAGCACAGATACGCAGTATTTT.

The V gene is TRBV24-1, the J gene TRBJ2-3; 15 nucleotides align to TRBD2. V lost 1 base and J lost 4; bases outside the gene matches: 8. The CDR3 contains 19 residues. CDR1 and CDR2 from the germline V gene are KGHDR and SFDVKD. The CDR3 bases are TGTGCCACCAGTGATTTCGGGACTAGCGGGGGGACAAGGTCAGATACGCAGTATTTT. Amino acid sequence: CATSDFGTSGGTRSDTQYF.